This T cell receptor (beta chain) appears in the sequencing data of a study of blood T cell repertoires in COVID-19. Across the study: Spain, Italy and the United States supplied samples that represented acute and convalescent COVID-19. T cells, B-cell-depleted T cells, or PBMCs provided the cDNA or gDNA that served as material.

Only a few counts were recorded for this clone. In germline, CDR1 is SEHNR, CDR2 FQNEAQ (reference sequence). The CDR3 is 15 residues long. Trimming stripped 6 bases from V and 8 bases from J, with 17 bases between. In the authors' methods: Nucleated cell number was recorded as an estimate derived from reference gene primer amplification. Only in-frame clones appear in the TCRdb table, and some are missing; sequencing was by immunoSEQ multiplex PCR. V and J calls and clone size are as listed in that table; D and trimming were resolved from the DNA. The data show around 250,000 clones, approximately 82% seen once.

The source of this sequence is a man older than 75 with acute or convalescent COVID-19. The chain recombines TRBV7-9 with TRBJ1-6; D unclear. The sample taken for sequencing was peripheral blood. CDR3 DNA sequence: TGTGCCAGCAGTCTTCAGCCGCTCGCGGATTCACCCCTCCACTTT. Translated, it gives CASSLQPLADSPLHF.